This TCR beta chain is drawn from a study of beta chain features in type 1 diabetes. For the study at large: Sorted cells examined across all samples numbered roughly 99,000,000. Whole-study findings and limits: The study found moderately but significantly shorter TCRB CDR3s in all four CD4+ subsets of Type 1 diabetes patients. The naive, central memory and Treg TCRB repertoires looked more alike in patients than they did in healthy donors.

Central memory, naive, regulatory and stem cell-like memory CD4+ cells were sorted by CD45RO/CCR7/CD25/CD127/CD95/CD27. Sorted populations all exceeded 95% purity. On this clone itself: Its cognate antigen is unknown.

Expressed TCRB transcripts were sequenced because the entire RNA isolate underwent reverse transcription. TCRdb keeps only in-frame clones here, not all; method: immunoSEQ multiplex PCR. The repertoire holds hundreds of thousands of clones, with over 13% as singletons. The CDR3 totals 15 residues. V shed 3 bases, J shed 4 bases, and the junction held 9 bases outside the gene matches. The germline V gene has CDR1 SGHRS and CDR2 YFSETQ. Sequenced: naive CD4+ T cells from blood. This receptor was identified in a man between 18 and 29 years old with type 1 diabetes. The genes are TRBV5-1 and TRBJ1-1; 7 nucleotides align to TRBD1. CDR3 coding DNA: TGCGCCAGCAGCTCTAAAGGGACAGTATCCACTGAAGCTTTCTTT. This sequence encodes CASSSKGTVSTEAFF.